The 14 T cell receptor beta chains listed next were all sequenced from one sample in a study of shared clonotypes between healthy human individuals. Method: immunoSEQ multiplex PCR; TCRdb's copy keeps in-frame clones and lacks some. The sample has 2 million to 2.5 million clones, about 92% seen once; the top ten hold about 0.37%. Sequencing used naive CD4+ T cells from PBMCs. As to subset: CD45RA+ positively selected. The receptors come from a man younger than 30 in good health. Some clones in this sample may be carry-over from other donors' samples.

The V and J genes are TRBV6-1 and TRBJ1-4; no clear D. CDR1 is MNHNS, CDR2 SASEGT, per germline. CDR3 length equals 14 residues. The V and J ends lost 5 bases and 5 bases respectively, with 12 bases between them. The CDR3 DNA sequence: TGTGCCAGCAGTACCTTGGGTCGGAATGAAAAACTGTTTTTT. Protein: CASSTLGRNEKLFF.

The chain carries TRBV9 and TRBJ2-5, with 7 bases identical to TRBD1. The germline V gene encodes CDR1 SGDLS and CDR2 YYNGEE. CDR3 length: 16 amino acids. V dropped 0 bases and J dropped 5; count of bases not matched to a gene: 10. The CDR3 here is CASSVGGRGGGETQYF. In DNA, the CDR3 is TGTGCCAGCAGCGTAGGCGGTCGAGGGGGCGGGGAGACCCAGTACTTC.

The chain carries TRBV28 and TRBJ1-5; D call uncertain. The germline V gene has CDR1 MDHEN and CDR2 SYDVKM. With 2 bases removed from V and 5 bases from J, the gap between germline ends came to 7 bases. CDR3 length equals 13 residues. The CDR3 is CASSLGRDQPQHF. CDR3 DNA sequence: TGTGCCAGCAGTTTAGGGAGGGATCAGCCCCAGCATTTT.

V and J are TRBV4-2 and TRBJ2-7, with D perhaps TRBD2 (6 bases). The germline CDR1 and CDR2 sequences are LGHNA and YNFKEQ. V lost 3 bases and J 2 bases, leaving 14 bases between the germline ends. CDR3 length: 15 amino acids. As DNA, the CDR3 is TGTGCCAGCAGCCATAGTTCGGGGGAAACCTACGAGCAGTACTTC. It translates to CASSHSSGETYEQYF.

J is TRBJ1-1 and V is TRBV21-1; the DNA was not compared with TRBD1, the D call given in the table. TRBV21-1 counts as a pseudogene. The CDR3 totals 17 residues. CDR3 DNA: TGTGCCAGCAGCAAAGTGGGCCGGACAGGGTTCAGCACTGAAGCTTTCTTT. It codes for CASSKVGRTGFSTEAFF.

The chain is built from TRBV18 and TRBJ1-1; possible D gene TRBD1, 6 bases. There are 15 residues in the CDR3. Trimming cost V 3 bases and J 5 bases, with 16 bases left between them. The germline gives CDR1 KGHSH, CDR2 LQKENI. The CDR3 DNA reads as TGTGCCAGCTCACCCGCAAGCTTGCAGGGGACTGAAGCTTTCTTT. It codes for CASSPASLQGTEAFF.

The chain joins TRBV2 to TRBJ2-1, with TRBD2 identical over 8 bases. Germline trimming cut 7 bases from V and 5 bases from J; bases unmatched to any gene: 7. The length of the CDR3 is 14 residues. Germline assignment: CDR1 SNHLY and CDR2 FYNNEI. The CDR3 DNA follows: TGTGCCAGCACGGGGAGCGGGAGAGACAATGAGCAGTTCTTC. Translating it yields CASTGSGRDNEQFF.

The CDR3 is CASSYLAGVSAEQYF. In DNA, the CDR3 is TGCGCCAGCAGCTACCTAGCGGGAGTCTCGGCCGAGCAGTACTTC. The chain links TRBV5-1 to TRBJ2-7; TRBD2 matches 10 bases. V was pared by 3 bases and J by 6 bases, with 9 bases of the junction left unmatched. Germline V gene data show CDR1 as SGHRS and CDR2 as YFSETQ. The CDR3 length is 15 residues.

The chain combines TRBV6-5 with TRBJ1-4; no clear D. V lost 0 bases and J lost 7, with 6 bases in between. CDR3 length equals 13 residues. CDR1 is MNHEY, CDR2 SVGAGI, per germline. The CDR3 region has the DNA TGTGCCAGCAGTTACTCGGAGGGTGAAAAACTGTTTTTT. Translation gives CASSYSEGEKLFF.

CDR3 loop: CASKSAGAYNEQFF. CDR3 DNA sequence: TGTGCCAGCAAGTCTGCGGGAGCCTACAATGAGCAGTTCTTC. This chain connects TRBV2 to TRBJ2-1; TRBD2 aligns across 7 bases. CDR1 is SNHLY, CDR2 FYNNEI, per germline. The V gene end was trimmed by 7 bases and the J gene end by 2 bases; junction bases not matched to a gene: 5. The CDR3 consists of 14 residues.

In this sample, this clone turned up a few times. Other DNA sequences in this specimen translate into the identical CDR3. The CDR3 nucleotides read TGTGCCAGCTCACCCCTGGGACCTGGCACTGAAGCTTTCTTT. This sequence encodes CASSPLGPGTEAFF. The rearrangement links TRBV18 to TRBJ1-1; D is perhaps TRBD1 (5 bases). CDR1 KGHSH and CDR2 LQKENI come from the germline V gene. This CDR3 region has 14 residues. Between the trimmed V and J ends, which lost 3 bases and 4 bases, there was a span of 12 bases.

Only a few counts were recorded for this clone. The same CDR3 arises from other DNA sequences in this sample as well. V and J are TRBV7-8 and TRBJ2-3, with a possible D match to TRBD2 (6 bases). The germline V gene has CDR1 SGHVS and CDR2 FQNEAQ. V was clipped by 4 bases and J by 0 bases, with 8 bases between them. The CDR3 has 14 residues. The chain's CDR3 is CASSSGLSTDTQYF. The CDR3 DNA sequence: TGTGCCAGCAGCTCGGGACTGAGCACAGATACGCAGTATTTT.

The rearrangement joins TRBV28 to TRBJ1-4; D remains unclear. Trimming shortened V by 3 bases and J by 1 base, and 6 bases separated the two germline ends. In germline, CDR1 is MDHEN, CDR2 SYDVKM. CDR3 length equals 14 residues. The CDR3 nucleotides are TGTGCCAGCAGTTTTCAGATAACTAATGAAAAACTGTTTTTT. Amino acids: CASSFQITNEKLFF.

This clone was counted a single time. CDR3 protein: CASSWSGIYGYTF. The CDR3 DNA is TGTGCCAGCAGTTGGAGCGGAATCTATGGCTACACCTTC. V gene TRBV27 combines with J gene TRBJ1-2; D is ambiguous. The V end was cut by 4 bases, the J end by 4 bases, with 10 bases between. This CDR3 spans 13 amino acids. Germline V gene lookup returns CDR1 MNHEY and CDR2 SMNVEV (reference sequence).